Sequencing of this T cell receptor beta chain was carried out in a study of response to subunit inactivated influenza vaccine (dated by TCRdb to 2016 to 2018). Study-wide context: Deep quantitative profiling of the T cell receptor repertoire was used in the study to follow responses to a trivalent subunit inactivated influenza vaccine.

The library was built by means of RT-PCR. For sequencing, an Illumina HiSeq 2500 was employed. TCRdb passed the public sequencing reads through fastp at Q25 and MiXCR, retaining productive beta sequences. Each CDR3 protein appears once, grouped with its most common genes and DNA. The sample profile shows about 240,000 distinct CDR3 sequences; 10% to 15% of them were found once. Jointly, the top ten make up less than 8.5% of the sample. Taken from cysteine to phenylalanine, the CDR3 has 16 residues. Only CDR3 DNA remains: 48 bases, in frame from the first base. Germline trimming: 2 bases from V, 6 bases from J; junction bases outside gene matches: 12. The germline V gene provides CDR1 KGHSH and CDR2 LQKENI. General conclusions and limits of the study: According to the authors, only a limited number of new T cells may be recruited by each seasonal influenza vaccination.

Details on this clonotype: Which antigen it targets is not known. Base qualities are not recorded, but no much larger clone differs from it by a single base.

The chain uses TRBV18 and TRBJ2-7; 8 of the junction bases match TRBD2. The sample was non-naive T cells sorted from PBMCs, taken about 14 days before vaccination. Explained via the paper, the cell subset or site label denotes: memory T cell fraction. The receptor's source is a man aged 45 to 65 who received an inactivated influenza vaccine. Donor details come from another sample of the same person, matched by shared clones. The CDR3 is CASSPGSAGVLGEQYF. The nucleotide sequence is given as TGTGCCAGCTCACCAGGGTCAGCGGGAGTCCTTGGCGAGCAGTACTTC.